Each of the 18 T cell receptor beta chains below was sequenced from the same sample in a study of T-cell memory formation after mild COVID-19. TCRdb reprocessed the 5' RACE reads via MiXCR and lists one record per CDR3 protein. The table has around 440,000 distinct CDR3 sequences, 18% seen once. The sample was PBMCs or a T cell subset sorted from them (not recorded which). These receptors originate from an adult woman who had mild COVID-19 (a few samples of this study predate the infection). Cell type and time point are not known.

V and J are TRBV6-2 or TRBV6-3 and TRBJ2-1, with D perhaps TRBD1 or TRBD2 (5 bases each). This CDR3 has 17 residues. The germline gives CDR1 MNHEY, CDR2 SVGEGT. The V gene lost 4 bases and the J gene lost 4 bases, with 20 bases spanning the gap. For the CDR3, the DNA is TGTGCCAGCAGTTTTTCCTCACCCGGGACCAGATACAATGAGCAGTTCTTC. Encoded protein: CASSFSSPGTRYNEQFF.

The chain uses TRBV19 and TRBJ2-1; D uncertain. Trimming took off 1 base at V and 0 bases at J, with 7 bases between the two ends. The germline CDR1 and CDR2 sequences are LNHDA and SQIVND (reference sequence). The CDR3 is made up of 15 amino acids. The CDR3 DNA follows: TGTGCCAGTAGTATAGCGGAGAACTCCTACAATGAGCAGTTCTTC. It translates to CASSIAENSYNEQFF.

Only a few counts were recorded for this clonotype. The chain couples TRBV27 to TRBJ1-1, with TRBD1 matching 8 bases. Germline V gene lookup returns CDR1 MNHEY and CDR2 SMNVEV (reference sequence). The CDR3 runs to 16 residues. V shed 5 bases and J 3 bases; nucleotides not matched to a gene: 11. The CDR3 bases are TGTGCCAGCAGTCAACGGACAGGGTGGGGGGACACTGAAGCTTTCTTT. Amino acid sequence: CASSQRTGWGDTEAFF.

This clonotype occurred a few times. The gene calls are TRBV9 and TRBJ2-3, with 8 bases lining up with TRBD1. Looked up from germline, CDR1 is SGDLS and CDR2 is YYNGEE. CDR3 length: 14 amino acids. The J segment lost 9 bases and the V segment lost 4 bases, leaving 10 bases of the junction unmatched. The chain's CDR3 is CASSPGGSSETQYF. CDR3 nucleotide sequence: TGTGCCAGCAGCCCAGGGGGCTCCTCGGAAACGCAGTATTTT.

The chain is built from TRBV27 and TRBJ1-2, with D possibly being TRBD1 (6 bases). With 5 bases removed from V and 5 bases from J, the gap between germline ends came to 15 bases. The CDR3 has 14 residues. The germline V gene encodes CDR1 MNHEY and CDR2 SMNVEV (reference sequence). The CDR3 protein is CASSNRGGWYGYTF. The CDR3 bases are TGTGCCAGCAGTAATAGGGGGGGTTGGTATGGCTACACCTTC.

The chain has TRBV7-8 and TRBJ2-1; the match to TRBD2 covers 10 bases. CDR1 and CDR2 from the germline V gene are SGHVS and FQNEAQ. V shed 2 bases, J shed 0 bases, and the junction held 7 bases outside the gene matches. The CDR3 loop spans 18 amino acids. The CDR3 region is CASSLRLAGPSSYNEQFF. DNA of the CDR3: TGTGCCAGCAGCTTAAGACTAGCGGGTCCGAGCTCCTACAATGAGCAGTTCTTC.

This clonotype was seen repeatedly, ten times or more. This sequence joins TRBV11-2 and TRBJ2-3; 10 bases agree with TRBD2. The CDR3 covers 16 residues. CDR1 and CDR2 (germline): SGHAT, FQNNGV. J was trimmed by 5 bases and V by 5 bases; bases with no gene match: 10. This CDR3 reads CASSLKAGGPIDTQYF. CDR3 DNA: TGTGCCAGCAGCCTAAAAGCGGGAGGGCCAATAGATACGCAGTATTTT.

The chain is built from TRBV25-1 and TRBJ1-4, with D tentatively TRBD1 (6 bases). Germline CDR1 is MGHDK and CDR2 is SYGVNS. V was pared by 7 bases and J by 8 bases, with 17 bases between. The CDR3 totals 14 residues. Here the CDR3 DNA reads TGTGCCAGCACAACAGGGTGGGATGTAGAAAAACTGTTTTTT. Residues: CASTTGWDVEKLFF.

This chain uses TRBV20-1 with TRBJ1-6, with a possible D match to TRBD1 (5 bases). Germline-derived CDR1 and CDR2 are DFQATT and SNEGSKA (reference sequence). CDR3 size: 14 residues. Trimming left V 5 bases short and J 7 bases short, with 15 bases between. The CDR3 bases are TGCAGTGCTCGATCCGGGACGGAGAATTCACCCCTCCACTTT. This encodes CSARSGTENSPLHF.

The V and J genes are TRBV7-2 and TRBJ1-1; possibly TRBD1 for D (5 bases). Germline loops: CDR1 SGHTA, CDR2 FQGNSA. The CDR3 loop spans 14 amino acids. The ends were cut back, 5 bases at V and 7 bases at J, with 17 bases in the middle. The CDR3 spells CASSPVGGSGEAFF. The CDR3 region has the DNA TGTGCCAGCAGCCCCGTCGGGGGATCGGGTGAAGCTTTCTTT.

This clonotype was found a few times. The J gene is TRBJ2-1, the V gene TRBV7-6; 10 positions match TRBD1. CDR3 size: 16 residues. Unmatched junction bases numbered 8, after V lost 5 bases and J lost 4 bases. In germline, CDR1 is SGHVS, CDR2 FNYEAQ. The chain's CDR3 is CASSRETGGLYNEQFF. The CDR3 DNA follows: TGTGCCAGCAGCCGAGAGACAGGGGGCCTGTACAATGAGCAGTTCTTC. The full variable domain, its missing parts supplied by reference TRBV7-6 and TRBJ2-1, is GAGVSQSPRYKVTKRGQDVALRCDPISGHVSLYWYRQALGQGPEFLTYFNYEAQQDKSGLPNDRFSAERPEGSISTLTIQRTEQRDSAMYRCASSRETGGLYNEQFFGPGTRLTVL.

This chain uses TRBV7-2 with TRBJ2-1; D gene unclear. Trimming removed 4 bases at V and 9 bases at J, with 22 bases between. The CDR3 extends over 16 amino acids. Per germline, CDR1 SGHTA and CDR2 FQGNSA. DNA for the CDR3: TGTGCCAGCAGCTCGCAGGCATCCCAGGCAGTATTTGAGCAGTTCTTC. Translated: CASSSQASQAVFEQFF.

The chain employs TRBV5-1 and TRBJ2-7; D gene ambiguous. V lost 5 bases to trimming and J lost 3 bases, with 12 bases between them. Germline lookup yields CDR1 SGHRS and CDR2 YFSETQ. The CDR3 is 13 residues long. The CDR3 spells CASRVVGRYEQYF. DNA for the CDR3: TGCGCCAGCAGGGTGGTTGGTCGCTACGAGCAGTACTTC.

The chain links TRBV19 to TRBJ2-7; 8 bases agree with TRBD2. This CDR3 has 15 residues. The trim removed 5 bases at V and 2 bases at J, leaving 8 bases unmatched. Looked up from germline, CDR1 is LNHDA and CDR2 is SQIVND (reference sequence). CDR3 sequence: CASSGLLAAAYEQYF. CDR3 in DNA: TGTGCCAGTAGTGGTCTACTAGCGGCCGCCTACGAGCAGTACTTC.

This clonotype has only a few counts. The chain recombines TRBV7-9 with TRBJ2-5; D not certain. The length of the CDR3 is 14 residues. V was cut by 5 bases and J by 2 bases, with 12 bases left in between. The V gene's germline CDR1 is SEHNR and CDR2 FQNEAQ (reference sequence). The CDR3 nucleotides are TGTGCCAGCAGCCATTCAGCAAATCAAGAGACCCAGTACTTC. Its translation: CASSHSANQETQYF.

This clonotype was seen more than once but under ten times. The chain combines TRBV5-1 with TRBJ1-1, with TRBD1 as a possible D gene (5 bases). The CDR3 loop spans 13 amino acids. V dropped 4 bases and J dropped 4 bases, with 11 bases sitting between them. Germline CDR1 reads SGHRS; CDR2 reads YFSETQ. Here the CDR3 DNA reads TGCGCCAGCAGCGACTGGGGGGTCACTGAAGCTTTCTTT. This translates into CASSDWGVTEAFF.

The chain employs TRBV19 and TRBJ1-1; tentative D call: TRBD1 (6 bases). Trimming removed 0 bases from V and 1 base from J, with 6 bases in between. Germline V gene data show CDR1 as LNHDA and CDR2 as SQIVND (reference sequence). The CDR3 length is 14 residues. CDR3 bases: TGTGCCAGTAGTATAGACAGGGGGAACACTGAAGCTTTCTTT. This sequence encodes CASSIDRGNTEAFF.

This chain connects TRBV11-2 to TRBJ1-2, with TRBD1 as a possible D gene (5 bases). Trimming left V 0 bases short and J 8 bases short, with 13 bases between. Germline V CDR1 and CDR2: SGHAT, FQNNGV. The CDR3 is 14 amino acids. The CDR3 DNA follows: TGTGCCAGCAGCTTAGATGGAGGGGTCGACGGCTACACCTTC. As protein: CASSLDGGVDGYTF.